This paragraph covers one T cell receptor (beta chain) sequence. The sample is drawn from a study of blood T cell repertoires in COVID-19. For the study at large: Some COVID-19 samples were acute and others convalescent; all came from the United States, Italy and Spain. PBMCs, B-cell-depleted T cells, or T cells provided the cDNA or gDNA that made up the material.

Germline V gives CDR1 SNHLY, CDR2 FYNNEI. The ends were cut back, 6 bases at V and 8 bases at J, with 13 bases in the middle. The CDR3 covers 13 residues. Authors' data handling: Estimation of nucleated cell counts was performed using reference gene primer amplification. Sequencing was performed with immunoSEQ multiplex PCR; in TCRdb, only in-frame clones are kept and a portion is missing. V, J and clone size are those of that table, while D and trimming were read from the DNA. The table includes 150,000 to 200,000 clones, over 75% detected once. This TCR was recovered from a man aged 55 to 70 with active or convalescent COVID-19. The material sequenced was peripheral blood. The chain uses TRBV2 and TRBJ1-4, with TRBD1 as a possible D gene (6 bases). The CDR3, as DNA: TGTGCCAGCAGCCGGGGGGCCGGGGAAAAACTGTTTTTT. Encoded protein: CASSRGAGEKLFF.